This note documents a single T cell receptor beta chain sequence. The antigen is not known. TCRdb reprocessed the 5' RACE reads with MiXCR, giving one entry per CDR3 protein. The repertoire includes under 200,000 distinct CDR3 sequences, around 7.3% of them detected once, and 2.5% sits in the top ten. This specimen belongs to a study of T cells after yellow fever vaccination. Study-level information: Preparation used SMART-Seq v4 Ultra Low Input for the low-cell-number fractions. Broader study findings: A limited proportion of clonotypes was detected within both the CD4 and CD8 compartments.

Germline V CDR1 and CDR2: SGHTA, FQGNSA. The CDR3 covers 14 residues. Trimming cost V 2 bases and J 1 base, with 9 bases left between them. V and J are TRBV7-2 and TRBJ2-7; D unresolved. The starting material was CD4+ T cells sorted from PBMCs, obtained about 5 days after the first yellow fever vaccination. This receptor was identified in a man aged 18 to 29 who received the YFV17D yellow fever vaccine. The CDR3 is CASSLSHGSYEQYF. DNA of the CDR3: TGTGCCAGCAGCTTAAGCCACGGATCCTACGAGCAGTACTTC. The whole variable domain, filled in from reference TRBV7-2 and TRBJ2-7, reads GAGVSQSPSNKVTEKGKDVELRCDPISGHTALYWYRQSLGQGLEFLIYFQGNSAPDKSGLPSDRFSAERTGGSVSTLTIQRTQQEDSAVYLCASSLSHGSYEQYFGPGTRLTVT.